The 12 T cell receptor beta chains presented below share a single source sample, sequenced in a study of blood T cells in healthy people across ages. The use of a sample-barcoded 5' primer and a J-beta primer mix characterized a second PCR of 7 to 11 cycles. TCRdb re-called the 5' RACE reads with MiXCR, one entry per CDR3 protein. The data show more than 900,000 distinct CDR3 sequences, roughly a quarter seen once. The same specimen was also included in a second study, on T cells of mothers and their children.

The sequencing input was blood. The receptors were sampled from a girl aged 2 to 10 in good health.

The rearrangement uses TRBV5-1 and TRBJ2-5; the D is unclear. CDR3 length equals 16 residues. The V and J ends lost 1 base and 5 bases respectively, with 18 bases between them. Germline V gives CDR1 SGHRS, CDR2 YFSETQ. The CDR3 DNA is TGCGCCAGCAGCTTGCTTGGTGGTTTGTCTCGGGAGACCCAGTACTTC. Protein product: CASSLLGGLSRETQYF.

The chain recombines TRBV14 with TRBJ1-4, with D uncertain. The CDR3 is 16 amino acids. V dropped 0 bases and J dropped 9 bases, with 17 bases sitting between them. The germline V gene encodes CDR1 SGHDN and CDR2 FVKESK. As DNA, the CDR3 is TGTGCCAGCAGCCAAGATTTACCCAACCTCGGGAAAAAACTGTTTTTT. This gives the protein CASSQDLPNLGKKLFF.

The chain employs TRBV24-1 and TRBJ1-2; 8 bases agree with TRBD1. The V and J ends lost 8 bases and 2 bases, in that order; junction bases with no gene match: 6. This CDR3 is built from 14 residues. Germline V CDR1 and CDR2: KGHDR, SFDVKD. CDR3 sequence (DNA): TGTGCCACCAATCAGGGGGCGCCGAACTATGGCTACACCTTC. Translated: CATNQGAPNYGYTF.

The chain couples TRBV6-6 to TRBJ2-5; D gene ambiguous. The CDR3 has 15 residues. Germline CDR1 MNHNY, CDR2 SVGAGI (reference sequence). With 2 bases removed from V and 2 bases from J, the gap between germline ends came to 12 bases. CDR3 amino acids: CASSYGLGAQETQYF. DNA for the CDR3: TGTGCCAGCAGTTACGGCCTGGGCGCTCAAGAGACCCAGTACTTC.

The chain has TRBV7-9 and TRBJ2-1; no clear D. The germline V gene has CDR1 SEHNR and CDR2 FQNEAQ (reference sequence). V lost 1 base and J lost 5, with 9 bases in between. The CDR3 runs to 14 residues. CDR3 nucleotide sequence: TGTGCCAGCAGCTTAGACTACCTCGACAATGAGCAGTTCTTC. It is translated as CASSLDYLDNEQFF.

The chain employs TRBV12-3 or TRBV12-4 and TRBJ2-1, with D possibly matching TRBD2 (6 bases). V shed 0 bases and J shed 7 bases, with 10 bases lying between them. This CDR3 has 14 residues. CDR3 sequence reads: CASSLARTMNEQFF. The CDR3 coding sequence is TGTGCCAGCAGTTTAGCGCGGACTATGAATGAGCAGTTCTTC.

The genes are TRBV5-1 and TRBJ1-4; weak D call: TRBD1 (5 bases). Germline CDR1 is SGHRS and CDR2 is YFSETQ. Between the trimmed V and J ends, which lost 2 bases and 8 bases, there was a span of 13 bases. This CDR3 comprises 14 residues. The CDR3 nucleotides are TGCGCCAGCAGCTTTGGGGGTTGGGAAGAAAAACTGTTTTTT. Amino acid sequence: CASSFGGWEEKLFF.

This chain connects TRBV3-1 to TRBJ2-5, with D unresolved. The CDR3 extends over 13 amino acids. Trimming removed 5 bases at V and 7 bases at J, with 14 bases between. Germline V lookup: CDR1 LGHDT, CDR2 YNNKEL (reference sequence). CDR3 nucleotide sequence: TGTGCCAGCAGCGATAACCTTGAAGCGACCCAGTACTTC. It codes for CASSDNLEATQYF.

The V gene is TRBV5-1, the J gene TRBJ2-3; D is unresolved. Trimming shortened V by 4 bases and J by 1 base, and 16 bases separated the two germline ends. The germline CDR1 and CDR2 sequences are SGHRS and YFSETQ. The CDR3 consists of 16 residues. CDR3 sequence (DNA): TGCGCCAGCAGCCCTGATTACTTGGGCGGCACAGATACGCAGTATTTT. Translated, it gives CASSPDYLGGTDTQYF. Using reference TRBV5-1 and TRBJ2-3 for the parts outside the CDR3, the full variable domain is KAGVTQTPRYLIKTRGQQVTLSCSPISGHRSVSWYQQTPGQGLQFLFEYFSETQRNKGNFPGRFSGRQFSNSRSEMNVSTLELGDSALYLCASSPDYLGGTDTQYFGPGTRLTVL.

This chain links TRBV7-2 with TRBJ2-1; 8 bases map to TRBD2. With V trimmed by 5 bases and J by 8 bases, 14 bases remained unmatched. Germline CDR1 is SGHTA and CDR2 is FQGNSA. The CDR3 consists of 16 residues. The CDR3 coding sequence is TGTGCCAGCAGCCGGCTAGCGGGCTTGGAATGGGATGAGCAGTTCTTC. Its translation is CASSRLAGLEWDEQFF.

This clonotype appeared a few times. The V and J genes are TRBV6-4 and TRBJ2-1; 10 bases agree with TRBD2. The CDR3 loop spans 14 amino acids. The V and J ends lost 2 bases and 7 bases, in that order; junction bases with no gene match: 2. Germline CDR1 reads MRHNA; CDR2 reads SNTAGT. Here the CDR3 DNA reads TGTGCCAGCAGTGACCCTAGCGGGAGTAATGAGCAGTTCTTC. This translates into CASSDPSGSNEQFF.

The gene calls are TRBV5-1 and TRBJ1-1, with TRBD1 matching over 10 bases. CDR3 length: 17 amino acids. The J segment lost 5 bases and the V segment lost 7 bases, leaving 17 bases of the junction unmatched. Germline V CDR1 and CDR2: SGHRS, YFSETQ. This CDR3 reads CASQETGGMTFGTEAFF. The CDR3 DNA is TGCGCCAGCCAGGAGACAGGGGGCATGACTTTTGGGACTGAAGCTTTCTTT.